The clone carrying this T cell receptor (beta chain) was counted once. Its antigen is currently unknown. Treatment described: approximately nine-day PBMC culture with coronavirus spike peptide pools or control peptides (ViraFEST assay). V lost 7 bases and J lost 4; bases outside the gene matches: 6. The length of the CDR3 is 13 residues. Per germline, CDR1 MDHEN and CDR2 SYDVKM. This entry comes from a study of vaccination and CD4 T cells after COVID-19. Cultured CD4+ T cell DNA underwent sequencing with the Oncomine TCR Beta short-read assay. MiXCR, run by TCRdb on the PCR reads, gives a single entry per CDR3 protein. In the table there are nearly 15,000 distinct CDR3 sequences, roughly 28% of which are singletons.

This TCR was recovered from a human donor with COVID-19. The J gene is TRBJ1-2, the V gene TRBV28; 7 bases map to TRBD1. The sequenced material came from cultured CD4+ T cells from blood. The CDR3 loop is CASTAGTAYGYTF. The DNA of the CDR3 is TGTGCCAGCACCGCAGGGACAGCCTATGGCTACACCTTC.